This TCR beta chain emerged from a study of blood T cell repertoires in COVID-19. The overall study: The study drew acute and convalescent COVID-19 samples from the United States, Italy and Spain.

The study recruited people aged about 18 to 90 years across roughly 25 US areas. Cohort placement rested on clinical history that participants reported themselves. Germline loops: CDR1 SGDLS, CDR2 YYNGEE. V was clipped by 3 bases and J by 4 bases; unmatched bases: 4. This CDR3 has 14 amino acids. This clone was detected only a few times. Original methodology: Reference gene primer amplification yielded estimated nucleated cell counts. The table came from immunoSEQ multiplex PCR; TCRdb's copy has only in-frame clones and leaves some out. The DNA was the basis for D and trimming; V, J and clone size are from that table. The table includes over 250,000 clones, approximately 90% detected once.

The receptor was derived from a woman aged 18-29 years who had recovered from COVID-19. The source material was PBMCs or T cells enriched from blood (not recorded which). This chain connects TRBV9 to TRBJ1-2; 9 nucleotides match TRBD1. CDR3 sequence reads: CASSEMDRGYGYTF. In DNA, the CDR3 is TGTGCCAGCAGCGAGATGGACAGGGGCTATGGCTACACCTTC.